A selection of T cell receptor beta chains follows, all from one sample in a study of T cell repertoires in ileal Crohn's disease. Data came from immunoSEQ multiplex PCR; TCRdb stores just in-frame clones and leaves some out. This sample has thousands of clones; more than 70% occur once, and the top ten carry 35% to 45%. Material: ileal tissue. The receptors were sampled from an adult with Crohn's disease. CDR3s include the opening cysteine and the closing phenylalanine or tryptophan. Each record gives: clone size, D gene, V gene, J gene, CDR3 DNA, CDR3 protein. A D gene is named only where the DNA matches it firmly. Size values are once, few and many counts, or a class for expanded clones, and some rows have none.

>-|-|TRBV6-1|TRBJ2-4
TGTGCCAGCACCCTGATTATCCTAGCCAAAAACATTCAGTACTTC
CASTLIILAKNIQYF
>-|-|TRBV5-6|TRBJ1-6
TGTGCCAGCAGCTTGAGGGGGGCCTATAATTCACCCCTCCACTTT
CASSLRGAYNSPLHF
>-|TRBD1|TRBV11-3|TRBJ2-7
TGTGCCAGCAGCCCGGTCATCACAGGGGAAGGCTCCTACGAGCAGTACTTC
CASSPVITGEGSYEQYF
>-|TRBD1|TRBV7-2|TRBJ1-3
TGTGCCAGCAGCCCAACGGACAGGGCCACAGGAAACACCATATATTTT
CASSPTDRATGNTIYF
>once|TRBD1|TRBV5-4|TRBJ2-7
TGTGCCAGCAGCTCCAGGGGGAACGAGCAGTACTTC
CASSSRGNEQYF
>-|-|TRBV5-6|TRBJ1-1
TGTGCCAGCAGCTTTCTCGGTTCTGAAGCTTTCTTT
CASSFLGSEAFF
>-|-|TRBV9|TRBJ2-3
TGTGCCAGCAGCGTAGGCGGGGCCTACACAGATACGCAGTATTTT
CASSVGGAYTDTQYF
>-|-|TRBV6-1|TRBJ1-2
TGTGCCAGCAGTGAGGACAGAGACGGTGGCTACACCTTC
CASSEDRDGGYTF
>-|-|TRBV4-1|TRBJ1-2
TGCGCCAGCAGCCAAGAAAGGGGACAAAACTATGGCTACACCTTC
CASSQERGQNYGYTF
>once|-|TRBV6-1|TRBJ2-7
TGTGCCAGCCTAACAGGGAGCTCCTACGAGCAGTACTTC
CASLTGSSYEQYF
>once|-|TRBV7-4|TRBJ1-1
TGTGCCAGCAGCTCCACGAGGGACACTGAAGCTTTCTTT
CASSSTRDTEAFF
>-|-|TRBV27|TRBJ2-1
TGTGCCAGCAGTTTAGTGGGGGGCTCCTACAATGAGCAGTTCTTC
CASSLVGGSYNEQFF
>-|TRBD1|TRBV9|TRBJ2-2
TGTGCCAGCAGCGCCCCAGGGGGTGTCACCGGGGAGCTGTTTTTT
CASSAPGGVTGELFF
>-|-|TRBV6-5|TRBJ2-1
TGTGCCAGCAGTTACTCGAGAGGGACTGAGCAGTTCTTC
CASSYSRGTEQFF
>medium-sized|-|TRBV7-2|TRBJ2-7
TGTGCCAGCAGCTTAGTACCCTATACATCCTACGAGCAGTACTTC
CASSLVPYTSYEQYF
>-|-|TRBV11-3|TRBJ2-2
TGTGCCAGCAGCTTGTTACGATCCGGGGAGCTGTTTTTT
CASSLLRSGELFF
>-|TRBD2|TRBV6-1|TRBJ2-7
TGTGCCAGCAGTCTCCGGGGGGCCTACGAGCAGTACTTC
CASSLRGAYEQYF
>once|-|TRBV4-3|TRBJ1-1
TGCGCCAGCAGCCAAGATAGGCCAGCTCCTTCCACTGAAGCTTTCTTT
CASSQDRPAPSTEAFF
>-|-|TRBV18|TRBJ1-1
TGTGCCAGCTCACCACAGGGGCGGTGGACTGAAGCTTTCTTT
CASSPQGRWTEAFF